The T cell receptor (beta chain) under discussion was sequenced for a study of regulatory T cells in long-lasting Graves disease. Across the whole study: Prior antithyroid drug treatment in newly diagnosed Graves' patients lasted under 3 months.

Sample time point: newly diagnosed GD, antithyroid drugs for less than 3 months. From RNA extracted from PBMCs, the TCR library was made. Notes on this clonotype: As yet, its antigen is unknown.

Trimming removed 3 bases from V and 4 bases from J, with 13 bases in between. The CDR3 contains 15 residues. Looked up from germline, CDR1 is LNHDA and CDR2 is SQIVND (reference sequence). Both iRepertoire HTBI primers and Arm-PCR of CDR3 regions were used to build the TCR beta libraries. TCRdb re-called the multiplex PCR reads through MiXCR, storing one row per CDR3 protein. The sample has 250,000 to 300,000 distinct CDR3 sequences; roughly 18% are singletons. Findings and limits, study-wide: With persistent disease, TRBV28, TRBJ1-2 and TRBJ2-5 were the favored segments.

These same records also appear under a second study, on T cells in Graves' hyperthyroidism and ophthalmopathy.

The source was peripheral blood mononuclear cells (PBMCs), collected at new diagnosis, from a patient treated with antithyroid drugs. The clonotype comes from a woman aged 25 to 39 with Graves disease. The chain links TRBV19 to TRBJ2-1; D may match TRBD1 or TRBD2 (5 bases each). CDR3 DNA: TGTGCCAGTAGTATGTCAGGGAGTGTGTACAATGAGCAGTTCTTC. The encoded protein is CASSMSGSVYNEQFF.